Listed below are T cell receptor beta chains from one sample, sequenced in a study of cytomegalovirus exposure and HLA in healthy donors. Sequencing was performed with immunoSEQ multiplex PCR; in TCRdb, only in-frame clones are kept and a portion is missing. In the table there are about 88,000 clones, 70% to 90% of which are singletons. The sequencing input was PBMCs. These receptors all stem from a young man in good health and CMV-seronegative. Both conserved end residues are part of each CDR3. Fields, in order: D gene, J gene, V gene, clone size, CDR3 protein, CDR3 DNA. D genes are given only for firm matches. Rows may omit the clone size; those that give it use once, few, many or a size class.

D gene: -
J gene: TRBJ1-5
V gene: TRBV19
clone size: -
CDR3 protein: CASSIIGELSAQHF
CDR3 DNA: TGTGCCAGTAGTATTATCGGAGAGCTTAGTGCCCAGCATTTT

D gene: -
J gene: TRBJ2-1
V gene: TRBV27
clone size: -
CDR3 protein: CASSLTRFAEQFF
CDR3 DNA: TGTGCCAGCAGTTTGACTCGGTTTGCGGAGCAGTTCTTC

D gene: TRBD1
J gene: TRBJ1-6
V gene: TRBV7-2
clone size: -
CDR3 protein: CASSLVVGTGKSPLHF
CDR3 DNA: TGTGCCAGCAGCTTAGTAGTTGGGACAGGGAAATCACCCCTCCACTTT

D gene: TRBD1
J gene: TRBJ1-5
V gene: TRBV6-5
clone size: -
CDR3 protein: CASSRTGGNQPQHF
CDR3 DNA: TGTGCCAGCAGCCGAACAGGGGGGAATCAGCCCCAGCATTTT

D gene: -
J gene: TRBJ2-1
V gene: TRBV7-9
clone size: -
CDR3 protein: CASSLVGANEQFF
CDR3 DNA: TGTGCCAGCAGCTTAGTTGGGGCGAATGAGCAGTTCTTC

D gene: TRBD2
J gene: TRBJ2-2
V gene: TRBV29-1
clone size: -
CDR3 protein: CSVAAGGTGELFF
CDR3 DNA: TGCAGCGTTGCAGCGGGAGGGACCGGGGAGCTGTTTTTT

D gene: TRBD1
J gene: TRBJ1-5
V gene: TRBV2
clone size: -
CDR3 protein: CASRAGQGVPGQPQHF
CDR3 DNA: TGTGCCAGCAGGGCCGGACAGGGGGTGCCGGGTCAGCCCCAGCATTTT

D gene: TRBD1
J gene: TRBJ1-5
V gene: TRBV6-1
clone size: -
CDR3 protein: CASSHRGQPQHF
CDR3 DNA: TGTGCCAGCAGCCACAGGGGACAGCCCCAGCATTTT

D gene: -
J gene: TRBJ2-7
V gene: TRBV6-5
clone size: few
CDR3 protein: CASSAMTGTPCEQYF
CDR3 DNA: TGTGCCAGCAGTGCCATGACCGGGACACCCTGCGAGCAGTACTTC

D gene: TRBD1
J gene: TRBJ2-2
V gene: TRBV19
clone size: once
CDR3 protein: CATDSGTGNTGELFF
CDR3 DNA: TGTGCCACCGACTCCGGGACAGGGAACACCGGGGAGCTGTTTTTT

D gene: -
J gene: TRBJ2-2
V gene: TRBV2
clone size: -
CDR3 protein: CASKQVKMATGELFF
CDR3 DNA: TGTGCCAGCAAGCAGGTGAAAATGGCAACCGGGGAGCTGTTTTTT

D gene: TRBD1
J gene: TRBJ2-7
V gene: TRBV27
clone size: once
CDR3 protein: CASRKTGTAYEQYF
CDR3 DNA: TGTGCCAGCAGGAAAACAGGGACAGCCTACGAGCAGTACTTC

D gene: -
J gene: TRBJ2-5
V gene: TRBV12-5
clone size: -
CDR3 protein: CASGSPTQETQYF
CDR3 DNA: TGTGCTAGTGGTTCGCCAACTCAAGAGACCCAGTACTTC

D gene: TRBD2
J gene: TRBJ2-5
V gene: TRBV4-3
clone size: -
CDR3 protein: CASSQRLSGDRRETQYF
CDR3 DNA: TGCGCCAGCAGCCAACGCCTGAGCGGGGATAGGAGAGAGACCCAGTACTTC

D gene: -
J gene: TRBJ2-1
V gene: TRBV7-3
clone size: -
CDR3 protein: CASSPPDRYNEQFF
CDR3 DNA: TGTGCCAGCAGCCCCCCGGACAGATACAATGAGCAGTTCTTC

D gene: TRBD1
J gene: TRBJ2-1
V gene: TRBV19
clone size: -
CDR3 protein: CASRRQGSEQFF
CDR3 DNA: TGTGCCAGTAGGAGACAGGGTAGTGAGCAGTTCTTC

D gene: -
J gene: TRBJ2-7
V gene: TRBV29-1
clone size: -
CDR3 protein: CSLPYEQYF
CDR3 DNA: TGCAGCCTACCTTACGAGCAGTACTTC

D gene: -
J gene: TRBJ2-7
V gene: TRBV6-1
clone size: once
CDR3 protein: CASSETRGPHF
CDR3 DNA: TGTGCCAGCAGTGAAACACGAGGGCCGCACTTC

D gene: TRBD1
J gene: TRBJ2-7
V gene: TRBV5-1
clone size: -
CDR3 protein: CASSLSRGHDEQYF
CDR3 DNA: TGCGCCAGCAGCTTAAGCAGGGGGCACGACGAGCAGTACTTC

D gene: TRBD1
J gene: TRBJ1-5
V gene: TRBV19
clone size: once
CDR3 protein: CASADRDSNQPQHF
CDR3 DNA: TGTGCCAGCGCGGACAGGGACAGCAATCAGCCCCAGCATTTT

D gene: -
J gene: TRBJ2-2
V gene: TRBV28
clone size: -
CDR3 protein: CASSDRPTGELFF
CDR3 DNA: TGTGCCAGCAGCGACAGGCCCACCGGGGAGCTGTTTTTT

D gene: -
J gene: TRBJ1-3
V gene: TRBV9
clone size: few
CDR3 protein: CASRGERNTIYF
CDR3 DNA: TGTGCCAGCCGGGGGGAACGAAACACCATATATTTT

D gene: TRBD1
J gene: TRBJ1-5
V gene: TRBV27
clone size: -
CDR3 protein: CASSLFSRQGRNQPQHF
CDR3 DNA: TGTGCCAGCAGTTTATTCTCCCGACAGGGTCGGAATCAGCCCCAGCATTTT

D gene: TRBD1
J gene: TRBJ1-4
V gene: TRBV5-1
clone size: -
CDR3 protein: CASSNRGTPATNEKLFF
CDR3 DNA: TGCGCCAGCAGCAACAGGGGGACTCCCGCAACTAATGAAAAACTGTTTTTT

D gene: TRBD1
J gene: TRBJ1-2
V gene: TRBV5-4
clone size: -
CDR3 protein: CASSSPGQGYPGYTF
CDR3 DNA: TGTGCCAGCAGCTCGCCAGGACAGGGCTACCCCGGCTACACCTTC

D gene: -
J gene: TRBJ2-1
V gene: TRBV7-6
clone size: -
CDR3 protein: CASSQRGGSKDEQFF
CDR3 DNA: TGTGCCAGCAGCCAGAGAGGGGGTAGTAAGGATGAGCAGTTCTTC

D gene: -
J gene: TRBJ1-3
V gene: TRBV6-5
clone size: -
CDR3 protein: CASSYVQGLNTIYF
CDR3 DNA: TGTGCCAGCAGTTACGTCCAGGGGCTAAACACCATATATTTT

D gene: TRBD1
J gene: TRBJ2-7
V gene: TRBV6-6
clone size: -
CDR3 protein: CASSSSGQPYEYF
CDR3 DNA: TGTGCCAGCAGTTCCTCGGGACAGCCTTATGAGTACTTC

D gene: -
J gene: TRBJ2-7
V gene: TRBV29-1
clone size: -
CDR3 protein: CSVEEGRTASYEQYF
CDR3 DNA: TGCAGCGTTGAAGAGGGGCGGACAGCGTCCTACGAGCAGTACTTC

D gene: TRBD1
J gene: TRBJ1-2
V gene: TRBV7-2
clone size: -
CDR3 protein: CASSLAGTGGYGYTF
CDR3 DNA: TGTGCCAGCAGCTTAGCGGGGACAGGGGGCTATGGCTACACCTTC

D gene: -
J gene: TRBJ2-2
V gene: TRBV7-6
clone size: -
CDR3 protein: CASSPRWYGELFF
CDR3 DNA: TGTGCCAGCAGCCCCAGGTGGTACGGGGAGCTGTTTTTT

D gene: TRBD1
J gene: TRBJ2-2
V gene: TRBV7-9
clone size: -
CDR3 protein: CASRPGGPTGELFF
CDR3 DNA: TGTGCCAGCAGACCAGGGGGCCCCACCGGGGAGCTGTTTTTT

D gene: -
J gene: TRBJ1-1
V gene: TRBV6-5
clone size: -
CDR3 protein: CASSSNRVVNTEAFF
CDR3 DNA: TGTGCCAGCAGTTCCAACAGGGTGGTGAACACTGAAGCTTTCTTT

D gene: TRBD2
J gene: TRBJ2-1
V gene: TRBV5-4
clone size: once
CDR3 protein: CASSAGGAGGPGEQFF
CDR3 DNA: TGTGCCAGCAGCGCTGGAGGAGCGGGAGGGCCGGGTGAGCAGTTCTTC

D gene: TRBD1
J gene: TRBJ1-4
V gene: TRBV27
clone size: -
CDR3 protein: CASSLRQGAAEKLFF
CDR3 DNA: TGTGCCAGCAGTTTAAGACAGGGGGCTGCTGAAAAACTGTTTTTT

D gene: -
J gene: TRBJ2-7
V gene: TRBV4-2
clone size: few
CDR3 protein: CASSLAGRRDEQYF
CDR3 DNA: TGTGCCAGCAGTCTAGCTGGACGGCGCGACGAGCAGTACTTC

D gene: -
J gene: TRBJ2-5
V gene: TRBV6-6
clone size: -
CDR3 protein: CASSYIPGQRSGQYF
CDR3 DNA: TGTGCCAGCAGTTATATTCCGGGACAGAGAAGCGGGCAGTACTTC

D gene: -
J gene: TRBJ2-5
V gene: TRBV11-2
clone size: -
CDR3 protein: CASSLAPQGIGETQYF
CDR3 DNA: TGTGCCAGCAGCTTAGCCCCCCAGGGTATCGGGGAGACCCAGTACTTC

D gene: TRBD1
J gene: TRBJ1-2
V gene: TRBV7-2
clone size: -
CDR3 protein: CASSLGGQGSNYGYTF
CDR3 DNA: TGTGCCAGCAGCTTGGGGGGACAGGGATCGAACTATGGCTACACCTTC

D gene: TRBD1
J gene: TRBJ2-7
V gene: TRBV5-1
clone size: -
CDR3 protein: CASSLEGPGTAYEQYF
CDR3 DNA: TGCGCCAGCAGCTTGGAGGGGCCCGGGACAGCCTACGAGCAGTACTTC